This is a list of T cell receptor beta chains from one sample in a study of blood T cell repertoires in COVID-19. Assay used: immunoSEQ multiplex PCR; TCRdb lists only in-frame clones, some missing. This sample has about 130,000 clones, with under 85% found just once. The source material was peripheral blood. Receptors originate from a man aged 35 to 55 with active or convalescent COVID-19. Each CDR3 is given with its conserved first and last residue. The D gene is left open where the match is weak. The size of a clone is reported for some rows only, either as once, few or many, or as a class for expanded clones.

abundance	d_gene	v_gene	j_gene	CDR3nt	CDR3aa
few	-	TRBV18	TRBJ2-6	TGTGCCAGCTCACCGGCCCAGGGCCGCTCTGGGGCCAACGTCCTGACTTTC	CASSPAQGRSGANVLTF
-	TRBD2	TRBV5-1	TRBJ2-5	TGCGCCAGCAGCTTGGGGACTAGCGGGCAAGAGACCCAGTACTTC	CASSLGTSGQETQYF
-	-	TRBV7-2	TRBJ1-2	TGTGCCAGCAGCCAGCGGGGCCGGGACTACACCTTC	CASSQRGRDYTF
-	TRBD1	TRBV29-1	TRBJ2-7	TGCAGCGGAAGAAACAGGGGCGAGCAGTACTTC	CSGRNRGEQYF
-	-	TRBV7-2	TRBJ1-5	TGTGCCAGCAGCTTAGGCAGATATAGCAATCAGCCCCAGCATTTT	CASSLGRYSNQPQHF
-	TRBD2	TRBV7-9	TRBJ2-3	TGTGCCAGCAGTCGGCCACCTAGCGGGGTCACAGATACGCAGTATTTT	CASSRPPSGVTDTQYF
-	TRBD1	TRBV9	TRBJ2-7	TGTGCCAGCAGCGTTACAGGACAGGGGCCGGACGAGCAGTACTTC	CASSVTGQGPDEQYF
-	-	TRBV7-9	TRBJ2-7	TGTGCCAGCAGCTTGGGCCTAACGGGGGACCCCTACGAGCAGTACTTC	CASSLGLTGDPYEQYF
-	TRBD2	TRBV9	TRBJ2-1	TGTGCCAGCAGCGTCACCCACCTTAGCGGGGGGTTCTACAATGAGCAGTTCTTC	CASSVTHLSGGFYNEQFF
-	-	TRBV7-2	TRBJ1-2	TGTGCCAGCAGCCCTAGCGGGGAAATGGGCGGCTACACCTTC	CASSPSGEMGGYTF
-	TRBD1	TRBV27	TRBJ2-7	TGTGCCAGCAGCCTGGACAGGGGCACCTACGAGCAGTACTTC	CASSLDRGTYEQYF
-	-	TRBV4-2	TRBJ1-5	TGTGCCAGCAGCCAAGATACACAGACGGATCAGCCCCAGCATTTT	CASSQDTQTDQPQHF
-	-	TRBV12-3/TRBV12-4	TRBJ1-1	TGTGCCAGCAGCCCCGTATGGAACACTGAAGCTTTCTTT	CASSPVWNTEAFF
once	-	TRBV6-5	TRBJ1-4	TGTGCCAGCAGTTACACTACAGGGAAAACTAATGAAAAACTGTTTTTT	CASSYTTGKTNEKLFF
-	-	TRBV21-1	TRBJ1-1	TGTGCCAGCACCCCAGTCAGAAGGAGAGGCACTGAAGCTTTCTTT	CASTPVRRRGTEAFF
once	TRBD1	TRBV12-3/TRBV12-4	TRBJ1-1	TGTGCCAGCAGTTTACTTGAGACAGGGGGAGCTTTCTTT	CASSLLETGGAFF
-	-	TRBV2	TRBJ2-7	TGTGCCAGCAGTGATATAAGAGCCTACGAGCAGTACTTC	CASSDIRAYEQYF
-	TRBD1	TRBV19	TRBJ2-2	TGTGCCAGTAGTATAAGTGGACAGGCCGGGGAGCTGTTTTTT	CASSISGQAGELFF
-	-	TRBV6-5	TRBJ1-1	TGTGCCAGCAGTTTCGTCGGGGGTACTGAAGCTTTCTTT	CASSFVGGTEAFF
-	TRBD2	TRBV27	TRBJ2-5	TGTGCCAGCAGAAAAGGACTAGCGGGGTTGGGAGAGACCCAGTACTTC	CASRKGLAGLGETQYF
-	-	TRBV6-1	TRBJ1-5	TGTGCCAGCAGTGAAGCTGCGGGTAGAGGGCGTCAGCCCCAGCATTTT	CASSEAAGRGRQPQHF
-	TRBD2	TRBV9	TRBJ2-3	TGTGCCAGCAGCGTAGAGGCGGGGGGGCTCACAGATACGCAGTATTTT	CASSVEAGGLTDTQYF